This entry lists 17 T cell receptor beta chains sequenced from one sample in a study of cytomegalovirus exposure and HLA in healthy donors. PCR employed 60 Vbeta and 13 Jbeta primers. Some clones are missing from TCRdb's copy, which holds only in-frame ones; the method was immunoSEQ multiplex PCR. Of under 200,000 clones in the sample, less than 90% were seen once. The specimen was PBMCs. Every receptor here comes from a young man in good health and CMV-seronegative.

The chain recombines TRBV2 with TRBJ1-1; TRBD1 is a possible D gene (6 bases). V shed 7 bases and J shed 1 base, with 10 bases lying between them. The CDR3 contains 13 residues. The germline V gene has CDR1 SNHLY and CDR2 FYNNEI. CDR3 protein: CASILQGNTEAFF. The CDR3 coding sequence is TGTGCCAGCATCCTACAGGGGAACACTGAAGCTTTCTTT.

The chain has TRBV30 and TRBJ1-2; no clear D gene. Germline CDR1 reads GTSNPN; CDR2 reads SVGIG (reference sequence). This CDR3 comprises 12 residues. V lost 8 bases and J 4 bases, leaving 14 bases between the germline ends. The CDR3 nucleotides read TGTGCCGGAACTTTTGGAGGCTATGGCTACACCTTC. It encodes CAGTFGGYGYTF. Full variable domain (remainder filled in from reference TRBV30 and TRBJ1-2): SQTIHQWPATLVQPVGSPLSLECTVEGTSNPNLYWYRQAAGRGLQLLFYSVGIGQISSEVPQNLSASRPQDRQFILSSKKLLLSDSGFYLCAGTFGGYGYTFGSGTRLTVV.

V gene TRBV5-1 combines with J gene TRBJ2-3; 11 bases match TRBD2. The V and J ends lost 4 bases and 2 bases, in that order; junction bases with no gene match: 3. This CDR3 is built from 15 residues. The germline CDR1 and CDR2 sequences are SGHRS and YFSETQ. The DNA for the CDR3 is TGCGCCAGCAGCGAGACTAGCGGGGCCACAGATACGCAGTATTTT. Its translation is CASSETSGATDTQYF.

The V and J genes are TRBV2 and TRBJ2-5; a possible D gene is TRBD2 (5 bases). V was pared by 5 bases and J by 11 bases, with 15 bases between. CDR3 size: 12 residues. Germline assignment: CDR1 SNHLY and CDR2 FYNNEI. The CDR3 loop reads CASSPPRREQYF. The CDR3 nucleotides read TGTGCCAGCAGTCCGCCGAGAAGGGAGCAGTACTTC.

Of note for this clone: Other DNA variants within this sample encode the same CDR3. The chain couples TRBV27 to TRBJ1-1; 7 positions agree with TRBD1. J was trimmed by 3 bases and V by 5 bases; bases with no gene match: 9. CDR3 length: 15 amino acids. Germline-derived CDR1 and CDR2 are MNHEY and SMNVEV (reference sequence). The CDR3 DNA sequence: TGTGCCAGCAGTCCCCGGACAGGCGGAGACACTGAAGCTTTCTTT. Amino acid sequence: CASSPRTGGDTEAFF.

The V call is TRBV21-1, the J call TRBJ2-7; the table's D call, TRBD2, was not checked against the DNA. TRBV21-1 is marked as a pseudogene. The CDR3 loop spans 14 amino acids. The CDR3 protein is CARARAGERYEQYF. CDR3 sequence (DNA): TGTGCCCGCGCCAGAGCGGGAGAGCGATACGAGCAGTACTTC.

The chain combines TRBV6-5 with TRBJ2-7; D may be TRBD2 (6 bases). V lost 0 bases to trimming and J lost 4 bases, with 13 bases between them. CDR3 size: 15 residues. CDR1 and CDR2 from the germline V gene are MNHEY and SVGAGI. CDR3 in DNA: TGTGCCAGCAGTTACTCGGGGACTCTTATTTACGAGCAGTACTTC. It encodes CASSYSGTLIYEQYF.

This rearrangement joins TRBV6-5 to TRBJ2-7; D gene uncertain. V gave up 5 bases and J gave up 4 bases, with 12 bases separating them. The CDR3 covers 13 residues. Germline CDR1 is MNHEY and CDR2 is SVGAGI. CDR3 in amino acids: CASSTPGDYEQYF. CDR3 sequence (DNA): TGTGCCAGCAGTACCCCCGGTGATTACGAGCAGTACTTC.

The rearrangement joins TRBV13 to TRBJ2-7, with D perhaps TRBD1 (6 bases). This CDR3 is 13 amino acids long. Germline V gene lookup returns CDR1 PRHDT and CDR2 FYEKMQ (reference sequence). Trimming stripped 1 base from V and 3 bases from J, with 7 bases between. The CDR3 loop reads CASSLAQGYEQYF. The DNA for the CDR3 is TGTGCCAGCAGCTTAGCACAGGGCTACGAGCAGTACTTC.

This clone was seen once. The chain is built from TRBV19 and TRBJ1-1; D is unclear. The V gene lost 5 bases and the J gene lost 0 bases, with 10 bases spanning the gap. Germline CDR1 is LNHDA and CDR2 is SQIVND (reference sequence). This CDR3 contains 14 residues. The CDR3 sequence is CASSVRIMNTEAFF. In DNA, the CDR3 is TGTGCCAGTAGTGTGAGAATCATGAACACTGAAGCTTTCTTT.

J is TRBJ2-7 and V is TRBV4-3; 11 nucleotides line up with TRBD2. This CDR3 has 15 residues. With V trimmed by 2 bases and J by 6 bases, 6 bases remained unmatched. CDR1 and CDR2 from the germline V gene are LGHNA and YSLEER. CDR3 in amino acids: CASSQRASGRIEQYF. The CDR3 DNA reads as TGCGCCAGCAGCCAAAGAGCTAGCGGGAGGATCGAGCAGTACTTC.

The chain joins TRBV6-5 to TRBJ2-7; 7 nucleotides line up with TRBD2. Trimming removed 5 bases from V and 0 bases from J; junction bases left unmatched: 4. This CDR3 spans 14 amino acids. Germline lookup yields CDR1 MNHEY and CDR2 SVGAGI. The CDR3 region has the DNA TGTGCCAGCAGTCTAGCGGAAAGCTCCTACGAGCAGTACTTC. Its protein is CASSLAESSYEQYF.

V gene TRBV5-4 combines with J gene TRBJ2-3; 11 bases agree with TRBD1. The CDR3 is 16 residues long. Germline assignment: CDR1 SGHNT and CDR2 YYREEE (reference sequence). The V segment lost 4 bases and the J segment 4 bases; nucleotides outside the gene matches: 8. The DNA for the CDR3 is TGTGCCAGCAGCGGGGGACAGGGGGTTAAGGCAGATACGCAGTATTTT. Translation: CASSGGQGVKADTQYF.

The chain joins TRBV19 to TRBJ1-6, with 9 positions matching TRBD1. CDR3 length: 14 amino acids. CDR1 and CDR2 from the germline V gene are LNHDA and SQIVND (reference sequence). Trimming cost V 7 bases and J 7 bases; bases outside gene matches: 5. CDR3 in amino acids: CASNPDRGNSPLHF. The CDR3 nucleotides are TGTGCCAGTAATCCGGACAGGGGAAATTCACCCCTCCACTTT.

V usage is TRBV29-1 and J usage is TRBJ2-5, with D perhaps TRBD1 (5 bases). Germline loops: CDR1 SQVTM, CDR2 ANQGSEA. This CDR3 has 12 residues. The V gene lost 4 bases and the J gene lost 4 bases, with 10 bases spanning the gap. The CDR3 DNA follows: TGCAGCGTTGGGGGCCTGGGAGAGACCCAGTACTTC. This codes for CSVGGLGETQYF.

J is TRBJ2-7 and V is TRBV4-2; TRBD1 matches 8 bases. CDR1 and CDR2 (germline): LGHNA, YNFKEQ. The CDR3 covers 14 residues. Trimming took 4 bases from V and 0 from J; bases not matched to a gene: 2. The CDR3 protein is CASSRDRTSYEQYF. The CDR3 bases are TGTGCCAGCAGCCGGGACAGGACCTCCTACGAGCAGTACTTC.

The chain joins TRBV4-3 to TRBJ2-4; 10 bases fit TRBD1. Germline CDR1 LGHNA, CDR2 YSLEER. With 3 bases clipped from V and 7 bases from J, the junction kept 9 bases outside the gene matches. The CDR3 runs to 16 residues. CDR3 DNA: TGCGCCAGCAGCCATCCCCGGGACAGGGGTATCAACATTCAGTACTTC. It encodes CASSHPRDRGINIQYF.